Below, 18 T cell receptor beta chains from the same sample are listed, as sequenced in a study of Tregs in tolerant kidney transplant recipients. Only in-frame clones appear in the TCRdb table, and some are missing; sequencing was by immunoSEQ multiplex PCR. Its table records approximately 50,000 clones. The material sequenced was CD4+ T cells from blood, taken before the transplant. The receptors stem from a human donor who received a combined kidney and bone marrow transplant.

About this clone itself: The read ends 3 residues before the CDR3 terminus; that terminus is restored from the germline J gene. V is TRBV7-2 and J is TRBJ2-3; D is uncertain. Germline V lookup: CDR1 SGHTA, CDR2 FQGNSA. Trimming took off 6 bases at V and 2 bases at J, with 6 bases between the two ends. The CDR3 spans 12 residues. The covered CDR3 bases are TGTGCCAGCAGTCTGTACACAGATACG. It translates to CASSLYTDT. The full CDR3 protein reads CASSLYTDTQYF. Filled out from reference TRBV7-2 and TRBJ2-3, the complete variable domain reads GAGVSQSPSNKVTEKGKDVELRCDPISGHTALYWYRQSLGQGLEFLIYFQGNSAPDKSGLPSDRFSAERTGGSVSTLTIQRTQQEDSAVYLCASSLYTDTQYFGPGTRLTVL.

Of note for this clone: The read halts 3 residues ahead of the CDR3 end, with the missing end drawn from the germline J gene. Other nucleotide sequences in the sample specify the same CDR3. The J gene is TRBJ2-3, the V gene TRBV7-2; TRBD2 is a possible D gene (6 bases). The germline V gene has CDR1 SGHTA and CDR2 FQGNSA. The V end lost 3 bases, the J end lost 0 bases, and 7 bases lay between the germline ends. There are 14 residues in the CDR3. The sequenced part of the CDR3 DNA is TGTGCCAGCAGCTTGCGGGGAAGCACAGATACG. Amino acids: CASSLRGSTDT. The entire CDR3 is CASSLRGSTDTQYF. Looking up the rest from reference TRBV7-2 and TRBJ2-3 gives the full variable domain: GAGVSQSPSNKVTEKGKDVELRCDPISGHTALYWYRQSLGQGLEFLIYFQGNSAPDKSGLPSDRFSAERTGGSVSTLTIQRTQQEDSAVYLCASSLRGSTDTQYFGPGTRLTVL.

In regard to this clone: The read gets to within 3 residues of the CDR3 end, and the germline J gene fills in the rest. V gene TRBV7-2 combines with J gene TRBJ1-4, with TRBD1 as a possible D gene (6 bases). Trimming took off 5 bases at V and 6 bases at J, with 13 bases between the two ends. Germline V lookup: CDR1 SGHTA, CDR2 FQGNSA. The CDR3 runs 14 residues. CDR3 residues: CASSPQGGDEKLFF. Partial CDR3 DNA: TGTGCCAGCAGCCCACAGGGTGGGGATGAAAAA.

For this clone: The read ends 3 residues early relative to the CDR3; the germline J gene fills the gap. The chain combines TRBV11-2 with TRBJ1-2; 9 nucleotides agree with TRBD1. The germline CDR1 and CDR2 sequences are SGHAT and FQNNGV. The V segment lost 5 bases and the J segment 5 bases; nucleotides outside the gene matches: 6. The CDR3 is 14 amino acids. The DNA read from the CDR3 is TGTGCCAGCAGCCCGGGGGACAGGGTATATGGC. Translation gives CASSPGDRVYG. The CDR3, in full, reads CASSPGDRVYGYTF.

As to this clone: The read ends 3 residues before the CDR3 terminus; that terminus is restored from the germline J gene. The V call is TRBV7-2, the J call TRBJ2-7; D is unresolved. The germline gives CDR1 SGHTA, CDR2 FQGNSA. The V end was cut by 2 bases, the J end by 3 bases, with 8 bases between. This CDR3 contains 13 residues. Partial CDR3 DNA: TGTGCCAGCAGCTTAACTCCCCTCTACGAG. This gives the protein CASSLTPLYE. The entire CDR3 reads CASSLTPLYEQYF.

A word on this clone: The read ends 3 residues early relative to the CDR3; the germline J gene fills the gap. The V gene is TRBV7-9, the J gene TRBJ1-1; D gene uncertain. The germline V and J ends were trimmed by 7 bases and 3 bases, with 18 bases remaining between them. CDR1 and CDR2 from the germline V gene are SEHNR and FQNEAQ (reference sequence). This CDR3 is 15 amino acids long. CDR3 DNA (partial): TGTGCCAGCAACACGAGGGTGATCGGTGACACTGAA. Residues: CASNTRVIGDTE. The whole CDR3 sequence reads CASNTRVIGDTEAFF.

Notes on this clone: The missing CDR3 end, 3 residues past where the read stops, is filled in from the germline J gene. The gene calls are TRBV6-2 or TRBV6-3 and TRBJ2-1, with D maybe TRBD2 (6 bases). Deletions cut 7 bases from V and 0 bases from J, with 19 bases between. This CDR3 has 17 residues. CDR1 MNHEY and CDR2 SVGEGT come from the germline V gene. The covered CDR3 bases are TGTGCCAGCACCCCGGACTACCTAATAGGCTCCTACAATGAG. The encoded protein is CASTPDYLIGSYNE. The CDR3 as a whole reads CASTPDYLIGSYNEQFF.

A remark on this clone: Sequencing ends 3 residues short of the CDR3 end; the germline J gene provides the rest. The genes are TRBV10-2 and TRBJ2-3; D is perhaps TRBD2 (6 bases). CDR1 is WSHSY, CDR2 SAAADI, per germline. The CDR3 is 15 residues long. Deletions cut 6 bases from V and 1 base from J, with 14 bases between. CDR3 amino acids: CASRILSGCTDTQYF. CDR3 DNA, as far as it was read: TGCGCCAGCAGAATATTAAGCGGGTGCACAGATACG.

In the case of this clone: The CDR3 end falls 3 residues outside the read, so it is completed with the germline J gene. The J gene is TRBJ2-3, the V gene TRBV7-2; no reliable D call. Between the trimmed V and J ends, which lost 2 bases and 6 bases, there was a span of 6 bases. Germline CDR1 and CDR2: SGHTA and FQGNSA. The CDR3 loop spans 12 amino acids. The CDR3 sequence is CASSLIGDTQYF. Incomplete CDR3 DNA: TGTGCCAGCAGCTTAATCGGGGATACG.

Worth noting for this clone: The read is 3 residues too short to cover the CDR3 end, so that end is filled in from the germline J gene. The gene calls are TRBV18 and TRBJ1-4; tentative D call: TRBD1 (6 bases). The V end was cut by 4 bases, the J end by 0 bases, with 15 bases between. The length of the CDR3 is 17 residues. The germline gives CDR1 KGHSH, CDR2 LQKENI. The CDR3 protein is CASSRTGGLTTNEKLFF. The sequenced CDR3 bases are TGTGCCAGCTCACGAACGGGGGGGCTTACAACTAATGAAAAA.

About this clone itself: The read ends 3 residues shy of where the CDR3 ends; the end is completed using the germline J gene. V usage is TRBV18 and J usage is TRBJ2-1; TRBD2 matches 9 bases. Germline CDR1 reads KGHSH; CDR2 reads LQKENI. This CDR3 region has 17 residues. V shed 3 bases, J shed 3 bases, and the junction held 9 bases outside the gene matches. Here the CDR3 reads CASSPTTPSGIYNEQFF. The sequenced CDR3 bases are TGTGCCAGCTCACCCACCACCCCTAGCGGGATCTACAATGAG.

Concerning this clone itself: The CDR3 is cut off 3 residues early in the read; its end comes from the germline J gene. The rearrangement joins TRBV20-1 to TRBJ1-2; no reliable D call. The CDR3 spans 12 residues. Deletions cut 2 bases from V and 0 bases from J, with 4 bases between. In germline, CDR1 is DFQATT, CDR2 SNEGSKA (reference sequence). The CDR3: CSARPANYGYTF. CDR3 DNA, as far as it was read: TGCAGTGCTAGACCAGCTAACTATGGC.

The CDR3 bases that were read are TGTGCCAGCAACGGACTAGCGGGGCGTAATGAG. It yields the protein CASNGLAGRNE. The full CDR3 protein is CASNGLAGRNEQFF. The rearrangement links TRBV2 to TRBJ2-1, with 12 bases that match TRBD2. The observed sequence ends 3 residues before the CDR3 terminus, with the missing tail filled in from the germline J gene. The CDR3 has 14 residues. Unmatched junction bases numbered 5, after V lost 7 bases and J lost 7 bases. Germline V gene lookup returns CDR1 SNHLY and CDR2 FYNNEI. Combining the CDR3 with reference TRBV2 and TRBJ2-1 gives the whole variable domain EPEVTQTPSHQVTQMGQEVILRCVPISNHLYFYWYRQILGQKVEFLVSFYNNEISEKSEIFDDQFSVERPDGSNFTLKIRSTKLEDSAMYFCASNGLAGRNEQFFGPGTRLTVL.

On this clone itself: The read comes to an end 3 residues before the CDR3 does, leaving the germline J gene to fill in the end. V and J are TRBV18 and TRBJ1-2; D may be TRBD1 (5 bases). Germline CDR1 KGHSH, CDR2 LQKENI. Trimming removed 5 bases from V and 7 bases from J, with 20 bases in between. This CDR3 is built from 15 residues. The CDR3 DNA, read in part, is TGTGCCAGCTCAGGCGGGGTTCAGGCCGGGGCTGGC. Amino acids: CASSGGVQAGAG. The complete CDR3 protein is CASSGGVQAGAGYTF.

A remark on this clone: Read sequence stops 3 residues before the CDR3 end, and the germline J gene provides the missing end. The V gene is TRBV7-2, the J gene TRBJ2-1; 10 nucleotides align to TRBD1. This CDR3 has 15 amino acids. In germline, CDR1 is SGHTA, CDR2 FQGNSA. The V and J ends lost 5 bases and 3 bases, in that order; junction bases with no gene match: 4. CDR3 amino acids: CASSLGQGSYNEQFF. CDR3 DNA, as far as it was read: TGTGCCAGCAGCCTGGGACAGGGGAGCTACAATGAG.

Notes on this clone: The observed sequence ends 3 residues before the CDR3 terminus, with the missing tail filled in from the germline J gene. The chain carries TRBV6-2 or TRBV6-3 and TRBJ2-1, with 10 nucleotides matching TRBD2. V trimming: 9 bases; J trimming: 7 bases; junction bases outside the gene matches: 6. This CDR3 region has 13 residues. CDR1 is MNHEY and CDR2 is SVGEGT in the germline V gene. CDR3 DNA (partial): TGTGCCAGTCATCTTAGCGGGAGGAATGAG. This sequence encodes CASHLSGRNE. From start to end, the CDR3 is CASHLSGRNEQFF.

Comments on this clone: With the read ending 3 residues before the CDR3 end, the germline J gene is used to fill in that end. The chain employs TRBV19 and TRBJ1-5, with D possibly TRBD1 on 5 matching bases. Trimming removed 1 base at V and 7 bases at J, with 14 bases between. Germline V gene sequence: CDR1 LNHDA, CDR2 SQIVND (reference sequence). CDR3 length equals 15 residues. This chain's CDR3 is CASSIGLSRGQPQHF. The sequenced CDR3 bases are TGTGCCAGTAGTATAGGGCTCAGCCGGGGGCAGCCC. Full variable domain (missing parts from reference TRBV19 and TRBJ1-5): DGGITQSPKYLFRKEGQNVTLSCEQNLNHDAMYWYRQDPGQGLRLIYYSQIVNDFQKGDIAEGYSVSREKKESFPLTVTSAQKNPTAFYLCASSIGLSRGQPQHFGDGTRLSIL.

Concerning this clone: The read finishes 3 residues shy of the CDR3 end, and the germline J gene is used to complete it. This chain uses TRBV5-5 with TRBJ2-1; TRBD1 agrees at 9 bases. Germline CDR1 reads SGHKS; CDR2 reads YYEKEE (reference sequence). After removal of 0 bases from V and 9 bases from J, the junction contained 7 bases not matched to a gene. This CDR3 is 15 amino acids long. CDR3 protein: CASSLAGQGTVEQFF. The CDR3 bases that were read are TGTGCCAGCAGCTTGGCAGGACAGGGGACGGTTGAG. The complete variable domain, with remaining parts taken from reference TRBV5-5 and TRBJ2-1, reads DAGVTQSPTHLIKTRGQQVTLRCSPISGHKSVSWYQQVLGQGPQFIFQYYEKEERGRGNFPDRFSARQFPNYSSELNVNALLLGDSALYLCASSLAGQGTVEQFFGPGTRLTVL.